The clone carrying this T cell receptor (beta chain) has just a few counts. The CDR3 loop spans 20 amino acids. The V and J ends lost 1 base and 4 bases respectively, with 24 bases between them. Per germline, CDR1 SGHNT and CDR2 YYREEE (reference sequence). The sample originates from a study of T-cell reconstitution after alpha-beta-depleted transplantation in children. Unique molecular identifiers were incorporated during preparation of the TCRbeta library. TCRdb re-called the PCR reads with MiXCR, one entry per CDR3 protein. The sample shows around 380,000 distinct CDR3 sequences, approximately 11% of them seen only once.

The source is a human donor who donated a stem cell graft to a child with acute myeloid leukemia. The source material was PBMCs from the stem cell graft donor, sampled from the stem cell graft. The J gene is TRBJ2-6, the V gene TRBV5-4; the D gene is possibly TRBD1 (5 bases). The CDR3: CASSLTVATRVIPGANVLTF. CDR3 nucleotide sequence: TGTGCCAGCAGCTTGACGGTGGCCACCAGGGTCATCCCCGGGGCCAACGTCCTGACTTTC.